These T cell receptor beta chains were read from a single sample in a study of blood T cell repertoires in COVID-19. TCRdb's copy holds only in-frame clones and misses some; the assay was immunoSEQ multiplex PCR. The data contain about 56,000 clones, about 90% of them singletons. The specimen sequenced was peripheral blood. The receptors were gathered from a human donor in a cohort sampled during active COVID-19. Both conserved end residues are part of each CDR3. Each record gives: V gene, J gene, D gene, clone size, CDR3 protein, CDR3 DNA. D genes are given only for firm matches. Clone size is not always given. Where it is, it says once, few, many or a class for expanded clones.

>TRBV5-1|TRBJ2-7|NA|few
CASSLVGSSYEQYF
TGCGCCAGCAGCTTGGTGGGCAGCTCCTACGAGCAGTACTTC
>TRBV6-6|TRBJ1-5|NA|NA
CASSSQNQPQHF
TGTGCCAGCAGCTCACAAAATCAGCCCCAGCATTTT
>TRBV30|TRBJ2-3|TRBD2|NA
CAWTIGGVQYF
TGTGCCTGGACTATCGGGGGGGTGCAGTATTTT
>TRBV27|TRBJ2-2|NA|once
CASNKLTGKTGELFF
TGTGCCAGCAACAAACTCACAGGGAAGACCGGGGAGCTGTTTTTT
>TRBV12-3/TRBV12-4|TRBJ1-2|TRBD1|NA
CASSSQGDGYTF
TGTGCCAGCAGTTCACAGGGGGATGGCTACACCTTC
>TRBV20-1|TRBJ1-2|NA|NA
CSAKDYYGYTF
TGCAGTGCTAAGGACTACTATGGCTACACCTTC
>TRBV14|TRBJ1-2|NA|NA
CASSQAGGPHGYTF
TGTGCCAGCAGCCAAGCGGGGGGCCCCCATGGCTACACCTTC
>TRBV4-3|TRBJ2-2|TRBD1|NA
CASSGTGVVNTGELFF
TGCGCCAGCAGCGGTACAGGGGTCGTGAACACCGGGGAGCTGTTTTTT
>TRBV19|TRBJ2-5|NA|NA
CASSIGQGRTQYF
TGTGCCAGTAGTATAGGTCAGGGAAGGACCCAGTACTTC
>TRBV5-1|TRBJ2-2|NA|NA
CASSLEGTPASGELFF
TGCGCCAGCAGCTTGGAGGGGACTCCAGCAAGCGGGGAGCTGTTTTTT
>TRBV19|TRBJ1-5|TRBD1|few
CASSFPGQGARNQPQHF
TGTGCCAGTAGTTTTCCGGGACAGGGGGCGAGAAATCAGCCCCAGCATTTT
>TRBV9|TRBJ1-1|TRBD1|large
CASSVEGAENTEAFF
TGTGCCAGCAGCGTAGAGGGGGCTGAAAACACTGAAGCTTTCTTT
>TRBV6-6|TRBJ1-2|NA|NA
CASSYVNSNYGYTF
TGTGCCAGCAGTTATGTCAACAGCAACTATGGCTACACCTTC
>TRBV2|TRBJ2-5|NA|NA
CASSSRETQYF
TGTGCCAGCAGTTCGAGGGAGACCCAGTACTTC
>TRBV7-6|TRBJ2-6|NA|NA
CASSLEPLPQGSSGANVLTF
TGTGCCAGCAGCTTAGAACCCCTACCCCAGGGATCCTCTGGGGCCAACGTCCTGACTTTC
>TRBV27|TRBJ2-3|TRBD2|NA
CATHGAASGGSTDTQYF
TGTGCCACCCACGGGGCGGCTAGCGGGGGAAGCACAGATACGCAGTATTTT
>TRBV7-9|TRBJ2-3|TRBD2|NA
CASSLDRLAGPDTQYF
TGTGCCAGCAGCTTAGACCGACTAGCCGGGCCGGATACGCAGTATTTT
>TRBV5-1|TRBJ2-3|NA|NA
CASSAGGTDTQYF
TGCGCCAGCAGCGCCGGGGGCACAGATACGCAGTATTTT
>TRBV5-1|TRBJ2-5|NA|once
CASSWQAGTARETQYF
TGCGCCAGCAGCTGGCAGGCGGGAACTGCGCGGGAGACCCAGTACTTC
>TRBV6-5|TRBJ1-2|TRBD1|NA
CASSSGIRQGGYGYTF
TGTGCCAGCAGTTCGGGGATTAGACAGGGAGGCTATGGCTACACCTTC
>TRBV20-1|TRBJ1-2|NA|NA
CSAVDSYGYTF
TGCAGTGCTGTAGACAGCTATGGCTACACCTTC
>TRBV27|TRBJ2-6|NA|NA
CASSSSGIAGANVLTF
TGTGCCAGCAGTTCGTCAGGGATCGCTGGGGCCAACGTCCTGACTTTC
>TRBV9|TRBJ2-5|TRBD2|NA
CASSVSSGGPQETQYF
TGTGCCAGCAGCGTCTCTAGCGGGGGGCCGCAAGAGACCCAGTACTTC
>TRBV18|TRBJ2-2|TRBD2|NA
CASSLSGTTNTGELFF
TGTGCCAGCTCACTTTCCGGGACTACGAACACCGGGGAGCTGTTTTTT
>TRBV12-5|TRBJ1-3|NA|NA
CASGQTRGTIYF
TGTGCTAGTGGTCAAACCCGCGGCACCATATATTTT
>TRBV30|TRBJ2-3|TRBD2|NA
CAWSVRGGPGDTQYF
TGTGCCTGGAGTGTACGCGGGGGGCCGGGAGATACGCAGTATTTT
>TRBV6-4|TRBJ1-2|NA|NA
CASSDRGGYGYTF
TGTGCCAGCAGTGACAGGGGGGGCTATGGCTACACCTTC
>TRBV6-5|TRBJ1-2|NA|once
CASSYSRGRGYTF
TGTGCCAGCAGTTACTCTAGGGGTAGGGGCTACACCTTC
>TRBV7-8|TRBJ2-3|NA|NA
CASSLGLADTQYF
TGTGCCAGCAGCTTAGGGCTCGCAGATACGCAGTATTTT
>TRBV5-8|TRBJ1-2|NA|NA
CASSLEDSSNYGYTF
TGTGCCAGCAGCTTGGAAGACAGTTCTAACTATGGCTACACCTTC
>TRBV3-1/TRBV3-2|TRBJ1-2|NA|NA
CASSQVGGANYGYTF
TGTGCCAGCAGCCAAGTCGGGGGTGCTAACTATGGCTACACCTTC
>TRBV7-2|TRBJ2-1|TRBD2|NA
CASSLGTSGGKNEQFF
TGTGCCAGCAGCCTAGGGACTAGCGGGGGCAAAAATGAGCAGTTCTTC
>TRBV27|TRBJ1-2|NA|NA
CASSSTVNYGYTF
TGTGCCAGCAGTAGCACAGTTAACTATGGCTACACCTTC
>TRBV30|TRBJ1-1|NA|NA
CAWSQTGNTEAFF
TGTGCCTGGAGCCAGACAGGGAACACTGAAGCTTTCTTT
>TRBV5-1|TRBJ2-2|NA|NA
CASSLVLAYTGELFF
TGCGCCAGCAGCTTGGTCTTAGCGTACACCGGGGAGCTGTTTTTT
>TRBV5-1|TRBJ2-5|TRBD2|NA
CASSLVWFASGGAAKTQYF
TGCGCCAGCAGCTTGGTTTGGTTCGCTAGCGGGGGGGCCGCGAAGACCCAGTACTTC
>TRBV30|TRBJ2-2|NA|NA
CACRPGVNTGELFF
TGTGCCTGCCGCCCAGGGGTGAACACCGGGGAGCTGTTTTTT
>TRBV30|TRBJ2-1|NA|NA
CAWSPRGFEQFF
TGTGCCTGGAGCCCACGGGGTTTTGAGCAGTTCTTC
>TRBV5-1|TRBJ2-1|TRBD1|NA
CASSLVQGKNNEQFF
TGCGCCAGCAGCTTGGTACAGGGGAAAAACAATGAGCAGTTCTTC
>TRBV15|TRBJ2-7|NA|NA
CATSRDTGPPYEQYF
TGTGCCACCAGCAGAGATACAGGTCCCCCTTACGAGCAGTACTTC
>TRBV7-3|TRBJ1-1|TRBD1|NA
CASSPGQGLNTEAFF
TGTGCCAGCAGCCCTGGACAGGGTCTGAACACTGAAGCTTTCTTT
>TRBV6-5|TRBJ2-2|NA|NA
CASSYVLGELFF
TGTGCCAGCAGTTACGTACTTGGGGAGCTGTTTTTT
>TRBV7-2|TRBJ1-1|NA|NA
CASKKTRWAGPLSTEAFF
TGTGCCAGCAAAAAAACGCGTTGGGCAGGGCCACTGAGCACTGAAGCTTTCTTT
>TRBV19|TRBJ1-3|NA|NA
CASSMSRSSSGNTIYF
TGTGCCAGTAGTATGAGCCGGTCAAGCTCTGGAAACACCATATATTTT
>TRBV4-1|TRBJ1-3|TRBD1|NA
CASSPRTGSSGNTIYF
TGCGCCAGCAGCCCGCGGACAGGGAGCTCTGGAAACACCATATATTTT
>TRBV29-1|TRBJ1-1|TRBD1|NA
CSVEADRGIEAFF
TGCAGCGTTGAAGCCGACAGGGGGATTGAAGCTTTCTTT
>TRBV3-1/TRBV3-2|TRBJ2-5|TRBD2|NA
CASSQGKVGASGRRTQYF
TGTGCCAGCAGCCAAGGGAAGGTTGGGGCTAGCGGGAGGCGGACCCAGTACTTC
>TRBV6-5|TRBJ2-2|TRBD1|NA
CASSYSAGGGTGELFF
TGTGCCAGCAGTTACTCGGCAGGGGGCGGAACCGGGGAGCTGTTTTTT
>TRBV11-3|TRBJ2-7|NA|NA
CASSKSQGSSYEQYF
TGTGCCAGCAGCAAATCCCAGGGAAGCTCCTACGAGCAGTACTTC
>TRBV19|TRBJ1-5|TRBD1|NA
CASSRRTGGGDQPQHF
TGTGCCAGTTCTAGAAGGACAGGGGGCGGGGATCAGCCCCAGCATTTT
>TRBV19|TRBJ2-2|NA|NA
CASSRQANTGELFF
TGTGCCAGTAGCCGACAGGCTAACACCGGGGAGCTGTTTTTT
>TRBV27|TRBJ2-7|TRBD1|NA
CASSFDGRGFYEQYF
TGTGCCAGCAGTTTTGATGGCAGGGGGTTCTACGAGCAGTACTTC
>TRBV7-9|TRBJ1-2|TRBD1|NA
CASSLQGQGLYGYTF
TGTGCCAGCAGCCTGCAGGGACAGGGCCTATATGGCTACACCTTC
>TRBV7-9|TRBJ2-3|TRBD1|NA
CASSLGGTGKYTDTQYF
TGTGCCAGCAGCTTAGGGGGGACAGGCAAATACACAGATACGCAGTATTTT
>TRBV6-5|TRBJ2-3|TRBD1|NA
CASSQTDRGTDTQYF
TGTGCCAGCAGCCAAACAGACAGGGGCACAGATACGCAGTATTTT
>TRBV9|TRBJ1-6|NA|NA
CASNIDPSGQHNSPLHF
TGTGCCAGCAACATAGACCCTTCTGGACAGCATAATTCACCCCTCCACTTT
>TRBV9|TRBJ2-5|TRBD1|NA
CASSVGGQATQETQYF
TGTGCCAGCAGCGTAGGTGGACAGGCTACACAAGAGACCCAGTACTTC
>TRBV6-5|TRBJ2-7|TRBD1|NA
CAITGDSEYEQYF
TGTGCCATCACCGGGGACAGCGAATACGAGCAGTACTTC
>TRBV5-1|TRBJ1-2|NA|NA
CASSLGPGLDYGYTF
TGCGCCAGCAGCTTGGGACCAGGGCTGGACTATGGCTACACCTTC
>TRBV25-1|TRBJ1-6|NA|NA
CASSPWSSYNSPLHF
TGTGCCAGCAGTCCGTGGAGCTCCTATAATTCACCCCTCCACTTT